A single count supports the clone carrying this TCR beta chain. J lost 6 bases, V lost 11 bases, and 9 bases had no gene match. This CDR3 contains 12 residues. Per germline, CDR1 SNHLY and CDR2 FYNNEI. This entry belongs to a study of CD8 T cells in Susac syndrome. Random hexamers were used to reverse transcribe about 0.45 to 1 ug of RNA. Amplification of TCR beta CDR3 was carried out by immunoSEQ multiplex PCR, which covered 54 Vbeta and 13 Jbeta segments. TCRdb reprocessed the immunoSEQ multiplex PCR reads with MiXCR, giving one entry per CDR3 protein. The table has some 300,000 distinct CDR3 sequences, roughly 90% seen once; the top ten hold approximately 0.18%.

The chain couples TRBV2 to TRBJ1-2, with TRBD1 matching 7 bases. The clonotype originates from a human donor with multiple sclerosis. Sequencing input: CD8+ T cells from PBMCs. The CDR3 DNA is TGTGCCCGACAGGGCGCCAAGGATGGCTACACCTTC. Translating it yields CARQGAKDGYTF.